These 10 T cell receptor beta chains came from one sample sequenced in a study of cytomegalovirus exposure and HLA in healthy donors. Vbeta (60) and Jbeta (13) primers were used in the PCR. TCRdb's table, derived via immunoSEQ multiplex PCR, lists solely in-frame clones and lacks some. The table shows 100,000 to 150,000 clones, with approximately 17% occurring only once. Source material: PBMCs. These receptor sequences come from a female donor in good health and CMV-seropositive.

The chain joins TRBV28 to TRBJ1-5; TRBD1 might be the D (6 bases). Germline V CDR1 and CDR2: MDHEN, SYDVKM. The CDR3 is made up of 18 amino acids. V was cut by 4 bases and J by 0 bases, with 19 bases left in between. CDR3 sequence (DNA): TGTGCCAGCAGTTCGCCCATTCTAGGGGGTATTAGCAATCAGCCCCAGCATTTT. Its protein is CASSSPILGGISNQPQHF.

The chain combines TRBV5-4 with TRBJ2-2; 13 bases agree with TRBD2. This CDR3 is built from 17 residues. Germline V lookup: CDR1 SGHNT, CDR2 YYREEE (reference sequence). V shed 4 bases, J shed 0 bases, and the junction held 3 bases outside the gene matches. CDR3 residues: CASSLGLAGANTGELFF. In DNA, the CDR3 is TGTGCCAGCAGCCTAGGACTAGCGGGAGCGAACACCGGGGAGCTGTTTTTT.

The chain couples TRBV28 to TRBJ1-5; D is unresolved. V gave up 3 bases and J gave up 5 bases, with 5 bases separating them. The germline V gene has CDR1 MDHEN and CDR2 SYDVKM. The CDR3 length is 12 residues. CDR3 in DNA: TGTGCCAGCAGTTTGAGTTATCAGCCCCAGCATTTT. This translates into CASSLSYQPQHF.

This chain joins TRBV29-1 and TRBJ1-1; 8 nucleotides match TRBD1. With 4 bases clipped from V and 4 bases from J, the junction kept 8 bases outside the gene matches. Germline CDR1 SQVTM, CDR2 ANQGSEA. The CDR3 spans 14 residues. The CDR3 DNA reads TGCAGCGTTGCCCGGGGACAGGCGGGCACTGAAGCTTTCTTT. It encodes CSVARGQAGTEAFF.

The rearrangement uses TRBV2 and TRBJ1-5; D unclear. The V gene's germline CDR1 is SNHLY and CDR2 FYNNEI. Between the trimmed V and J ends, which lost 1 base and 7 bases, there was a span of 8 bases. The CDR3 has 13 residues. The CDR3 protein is CASSEEREQPQHF. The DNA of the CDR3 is TGTGCCAGCAGTGAAGAAAGGGAGCAGCCCCAGCATTTT.

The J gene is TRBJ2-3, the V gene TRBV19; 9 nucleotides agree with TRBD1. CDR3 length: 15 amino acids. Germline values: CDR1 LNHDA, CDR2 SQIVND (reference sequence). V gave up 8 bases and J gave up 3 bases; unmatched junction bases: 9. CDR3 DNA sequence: TGTGCCAGTCAAATAGGGGACAGGGAGACAGATACGCAGTATTTT. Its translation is CASQIGDRETDTQYF.

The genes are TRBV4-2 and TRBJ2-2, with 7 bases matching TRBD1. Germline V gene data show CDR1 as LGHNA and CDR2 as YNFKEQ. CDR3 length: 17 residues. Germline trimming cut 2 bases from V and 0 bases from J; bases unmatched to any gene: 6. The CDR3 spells CASSQPGQHANTGELFF. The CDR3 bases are TGTGCCAGCAGCCAACCGGGACAGCACGCGAACACCGGGGAGCTGTTTTTT.

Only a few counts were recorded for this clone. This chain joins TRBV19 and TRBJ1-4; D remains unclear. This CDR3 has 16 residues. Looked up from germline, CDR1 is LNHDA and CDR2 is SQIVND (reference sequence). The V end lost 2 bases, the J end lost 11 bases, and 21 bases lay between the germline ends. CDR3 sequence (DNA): TGTGCCAGTAGTATACGCCTGGAGGGCTTAGTGAGGAAACTGTTTTTT. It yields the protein CASSIRLEGLVRKLFF.

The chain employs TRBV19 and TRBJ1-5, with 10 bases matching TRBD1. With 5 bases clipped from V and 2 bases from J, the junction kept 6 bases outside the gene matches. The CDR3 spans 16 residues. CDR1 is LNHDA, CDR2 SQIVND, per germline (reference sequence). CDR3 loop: CASSGGGTGGNQPQHF. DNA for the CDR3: TGTGCCAGTAGTGGGGGTGGGACAGGGGGCAATCAGCCCCAGCATTTT.

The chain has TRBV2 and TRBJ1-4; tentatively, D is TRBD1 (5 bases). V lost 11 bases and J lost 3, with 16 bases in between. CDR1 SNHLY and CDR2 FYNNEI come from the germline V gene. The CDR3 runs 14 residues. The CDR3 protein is CAGKAGLSNEKLFF. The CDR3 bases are TGTGCCGGCAAGGCGGGGCTGTCTAATGAAAAACTGTTTTTT.